This T cell receptor (beta chain) appears in the sequencing data of a study of identical twins. Overall study results and limits: Interpretation of the results relied on cross-sectional statistical analysis and not on following the same donors. Beta clonotypes that were abundant in cord blood contained fewer insertions, a pattern absent from memory repertoires. Weaker excess twin sharing was observed in beta out-of-frame sequences.

cDNA carried unique molecular identifiers, and a universal primer site was added by template switching. TCRdb ran MiXCR on the 5' RACE reads and lists one entry per CDR3 protein. Among about 530,000 distinct CDR3 sequences listed, approximately 20% were seen once. This clonotype was found many times. Its antigen remains unknown. These same data were also listed under a study on yellow fever vaccine responses in identical twins.

This receptor was obtained from a woman between 18 and 30 years old in good health. The sequenced sample was CD4+ T cells sorted from blood.

Written as DNA, the CDR3 is TGTGCCAGCAGTTTTTCGGGGAACACCGGGGAGCTGTTTTTT. It encodes CASSFSGNTGELFF. V and J are TRBV7-2 and TRBJ2-2; D gene unclear. Trimming removed 6 bases from V and 1 base from J, with 9 bases in between. The CDR3 runs to 14 residues. From germline, CDR1 is SGHTA and CDR2 FQGNSA.